The present T cell receptor (beta chain) was sequenced within a study of cytomegalovirus exposure and HLA in healthy donors. The CDR3 runs to 15 residues. CDR1 is SGHAT and CDR2 is FQNNGV in the germline V gene. With V trimmed by 4 bases and J by 4 bases, 3 bases remained unmatched. Study outcomes and limitations: Productive status was seen about 90% or about 30% of the time for most TCR beta V segments in an earlier analysis. A later analysis reportedly found fewer N-insertions in an Asian-associated ancestry cluster than the roughly 670-donor mean. Most TCR sequences were rare, but some public TCRs occurred in many donors. Information on immune exposure was restricted to one variable (CMV serostatus).

The PCR was carried out with 60 Vbeta primers and 13 Jbeta primers. This table comes from immunoSEQ multiplex PCR, and its TCRdb copy is limited to in-frame clones, with some not included. The sample holds some 190,000 clones, 75% to 80% seen once. Comment on this clone: Antigen: not known.

The clonotype comes from a young woman in good health and CMV-seropositive. Sequenced: PBMCs. The chain employs TRBV11-2 and TRBJ2-1; 11 bases line up with TRBD2. In nucleotides, the CDR3 is TGTGCCAGCAGCTCACTAGCGGGAGAGTACAATGAGCAGTTCTTC. The encoded protein is CASSSLAGEYNEQFF.